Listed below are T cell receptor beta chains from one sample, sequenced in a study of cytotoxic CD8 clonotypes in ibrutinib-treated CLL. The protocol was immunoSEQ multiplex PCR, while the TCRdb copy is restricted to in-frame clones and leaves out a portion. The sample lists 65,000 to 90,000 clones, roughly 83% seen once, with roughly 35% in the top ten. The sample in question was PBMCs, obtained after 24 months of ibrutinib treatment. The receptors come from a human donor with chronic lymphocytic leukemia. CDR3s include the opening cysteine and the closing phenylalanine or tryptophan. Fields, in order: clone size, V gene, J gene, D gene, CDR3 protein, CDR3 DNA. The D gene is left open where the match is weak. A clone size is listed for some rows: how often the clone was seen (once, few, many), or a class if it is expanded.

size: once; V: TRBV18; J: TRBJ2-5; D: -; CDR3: CASSPHSGETQYF; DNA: TGTGCCAGCTCACCACATTCGGGGGAGACCCAGTACTTC
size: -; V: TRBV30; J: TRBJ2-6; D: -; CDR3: CAWRGSLRANVLTF; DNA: TGTGCCTGGAGGGGCAGCCTTAGGGCCAACGTCCTGACTTTC
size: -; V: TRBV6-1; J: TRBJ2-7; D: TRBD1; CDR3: CASSRSDRGHEQYF; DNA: TGTGCCAGCAGTCGATCGGACAGGGGGCACGAGCAGTACTTC
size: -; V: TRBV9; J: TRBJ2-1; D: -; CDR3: CASSRDIVNEQFF; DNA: TGTGCCAGCAGCAGGGACATAGTAAATGAGCAGTTCTTC
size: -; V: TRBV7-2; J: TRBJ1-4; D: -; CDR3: CASSLVQGSSEKLFF; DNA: TGTGCCAGCAGCTTAGTGCAGGGAAGTAGTGAAAAACTGTTTTTT
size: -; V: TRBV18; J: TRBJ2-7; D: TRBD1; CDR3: CASSPKQGFGEQYF; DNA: TGTGCCAGCTCACCAAAACAGGGGTTCGGCGAGCAGTACTTC
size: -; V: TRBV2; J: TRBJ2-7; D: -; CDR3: CASSELGQTPYEQYF; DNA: TGTGCCAGCAGTGAACTAGGTCAAACCCCCTACGAGCAGTACTTC
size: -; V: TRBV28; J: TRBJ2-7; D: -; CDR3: CASSPGQYEQYF; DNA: TGTGCCAGCAGTCCCGGACAGTACGAGCAGTACTTC
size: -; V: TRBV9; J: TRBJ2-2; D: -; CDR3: CASSVDTGGELFF; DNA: TGTGCCAGCAGCGTAGATACTGGCGGGGAGCTGTTTTTT
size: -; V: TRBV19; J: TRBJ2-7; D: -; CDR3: CASTRTVSSYEQYF; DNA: TGTGCCAGTACTCGGACAGTGAGCTCCTACGAGCAGTACTTC
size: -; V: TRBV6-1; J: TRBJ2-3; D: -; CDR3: CASRPNMGDTQYF; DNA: TGTGCCAGCAGGCCCAACATGGGAGATACGCAGTATTTT
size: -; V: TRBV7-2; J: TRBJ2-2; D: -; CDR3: CASSLGSNTGELFF; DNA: TGTGCCAGCAGCTTAGGATCGAACACCGGGGAGCTGTTTTTT
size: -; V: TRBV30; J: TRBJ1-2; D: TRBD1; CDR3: CAWSMDRGSWGYTF; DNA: TGTGCCTGGAGTATGGACAGGGGGTCTTGGGGCTACACCTTC
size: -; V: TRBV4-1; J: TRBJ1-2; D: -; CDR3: CASSQPAGRLNYGYTF; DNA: TGCGCCAGCAGCCAACCGGCTGGCAGGCTGAACTATGGCTACACCTTC
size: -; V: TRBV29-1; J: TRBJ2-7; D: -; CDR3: CSVAALGAEYF; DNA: TGCAGCGTCGCCGCGCTCGGAGCCGAGTACTTC
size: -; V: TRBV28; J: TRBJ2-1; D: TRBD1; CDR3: CASKKGQGNYNEQFF; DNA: TGTGCCAGCAAAAAGGGACAGGGGAACTACAATGAGCAGTTCTTC
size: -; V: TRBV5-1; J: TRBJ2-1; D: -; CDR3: CARFLSQLDSVQFF; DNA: TGCGCTCGTTTCCTATCCCAACTAGATTCGGTGCAGTTCTTC
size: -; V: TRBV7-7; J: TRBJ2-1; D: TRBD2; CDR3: CASSLDREGLDNEQFF; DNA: TGTGCCAGCAGCTTGGATCGGGAGGGCCTAGACAATGAGCAGTTCTTC
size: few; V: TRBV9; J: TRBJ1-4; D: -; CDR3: CASSVGVYEKLFF; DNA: TGTGCCAGCAGCGTAGGGGTTTACGAAAAACTGTTTTTT
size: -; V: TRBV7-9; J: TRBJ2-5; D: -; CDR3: CASSLVRQQGETQYF; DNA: TGTGCCAGCAGCTTGGTTCGACAGCAGGGAGAGACCCAGTACTTC
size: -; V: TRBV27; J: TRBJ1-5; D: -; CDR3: CASSSLTLGNQPQHF; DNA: TGTGCCAGCAGTTCCCTCACTCTGGGGAATCAGCCCCAGCATTTT
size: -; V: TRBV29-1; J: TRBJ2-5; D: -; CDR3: CSVGGRYTETQYF; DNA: TGCAGCGTTGGAGGGCGGTACACAGAGACCCAGTACTTC
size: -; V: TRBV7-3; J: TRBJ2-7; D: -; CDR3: CASSQTPFGQYF; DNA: TGTGCCAGCAGTCAGACTCCTTTTGGGCAGTACTTC
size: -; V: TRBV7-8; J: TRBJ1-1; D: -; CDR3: CASSFGVRDTEAFF; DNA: TGTGCCAGCAGCTTTGGGGTGAGGGACACTGAAGCTTTCTTT
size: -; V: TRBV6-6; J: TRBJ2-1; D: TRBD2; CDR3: CASRRLAGGYNEQFF; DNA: TGTGCCAGCAGACGACTAGCGGGAGGGTACAATGAGCAGTTCTTC
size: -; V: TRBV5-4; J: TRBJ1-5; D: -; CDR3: CASSFQGGNQPQHF; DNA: TGTGCCAGCAGCTTTCAGGGTGGCAATCAGCCCCAGCATTTT
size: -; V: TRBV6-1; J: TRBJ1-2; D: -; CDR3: CASRDLGRDYGYTF; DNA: TGTGCCAGCAGGGACCTTGGGAGGGATTATGGCTACACCTTC
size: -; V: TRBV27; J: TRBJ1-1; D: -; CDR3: CASSSTAGTEAFF; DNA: TGTGCCAGCAGTTCTACAGCGGGCACTGAAGCTTTCTTT
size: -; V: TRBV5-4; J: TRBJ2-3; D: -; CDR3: CASSFSGASTDTQYF; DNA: TGTGCCAGCAGCTTTTCAGGGGCTAGCACAGATACGCAGTATTTT
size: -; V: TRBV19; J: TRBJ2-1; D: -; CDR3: CASSLRLQQFF; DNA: TGTGCCAGTAGTCTTAGACTCCAACAGTTCTTC
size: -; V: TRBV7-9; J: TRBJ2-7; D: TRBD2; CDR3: CASRQGRASGRRYEQYF; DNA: TGTGCCAGCAGGCAGGGTAGGGCTAGCGGGAGGAGATACGAGCAGTACTTC
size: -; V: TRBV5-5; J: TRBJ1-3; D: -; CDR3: CASSFNMGNTIYF; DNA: TGTGCCAGCAGCTTTAACATGGGAAACACCATATATTTT
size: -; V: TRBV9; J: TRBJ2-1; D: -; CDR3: CASSVGRNNEQFF; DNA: TGTGCCAGCAGCGTAGGGCGGAACAATGAGCAGTTCTTC
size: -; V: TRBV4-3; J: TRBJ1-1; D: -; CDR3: CASSQDWGGQAAFF; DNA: TGCGCCAGCAGCCAAGATTGGGGGGGACAAGCAGCTTTCTTT
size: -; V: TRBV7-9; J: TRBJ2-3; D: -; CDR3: CASSLGIPVSDTQYF; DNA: TGTGCCAGCAGCTTAGGGATCCCAGTGTCGGATACGCAGTATTTT
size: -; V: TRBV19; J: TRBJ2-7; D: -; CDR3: CASRTKGSSYEQYF; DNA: TGTGCCAGTAGGACCAAAGGGAGCTCCTACGAGCAGTACTTC
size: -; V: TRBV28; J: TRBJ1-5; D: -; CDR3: CASVGQLNQPQHF; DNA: TGTGCCAGTGTTGGACAGTTGAATCAGCCCCAGCATTTT
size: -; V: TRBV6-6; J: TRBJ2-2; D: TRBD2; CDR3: CASSRTSGNTGELFF; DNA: TGTGCCAGCAGTCGGACTAGCGGGAACACCGGGGAGCTGTTTTTT
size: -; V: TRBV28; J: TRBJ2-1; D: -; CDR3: CASTQGGDLKSEQFF; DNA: TGTGCCAGCACCCAAGGAGGGGACCTAAAGAGTGAGCAGTTCTTC
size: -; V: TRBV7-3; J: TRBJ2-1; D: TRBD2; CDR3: CASSSGTSEDNEQFF; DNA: TGTGCCAGCAGCTCAGGGACTAGCGAGGACAATGAGCAGTTCTTC
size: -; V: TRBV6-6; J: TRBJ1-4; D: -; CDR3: CASSRTATNEKLFF; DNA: TGTGCCAGCAGTAGGACAGCAACTAATGAAAAACTGTTTTTT
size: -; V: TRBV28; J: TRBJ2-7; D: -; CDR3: CASSKFYEQYF; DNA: TGTGCCAGCAGTAAGTTCTACGAGCAGTACTTC
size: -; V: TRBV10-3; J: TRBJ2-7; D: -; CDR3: CAISELSETEQYF; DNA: TGTGCCATCAGTGAACTGTCGGAGACCGAGCAGTACTTC
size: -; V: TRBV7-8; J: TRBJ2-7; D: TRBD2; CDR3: CASSQTSGSYEQYF; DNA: TGTGCCAGCAGCCAAACTAGCGGGAGTTACGAGCAGTACTTC
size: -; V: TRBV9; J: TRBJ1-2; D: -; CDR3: CASSVEPTAAYGYTF; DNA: TGTGCCAGCAGCGTAGAGCCGACAGCCGCCTATGGCTACACCTTC
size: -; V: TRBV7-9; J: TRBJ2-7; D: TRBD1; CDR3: CAATRTGTTYEQYF; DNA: TGTGCAGCTACTCGGACAGGCACCACCTACGAGCAGTACTTC
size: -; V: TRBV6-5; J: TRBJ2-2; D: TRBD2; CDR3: CASSYAGGNTGELFF; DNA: TGTGCCAGCAGTTACGCGGGGGGGAACACCGGGGAGCTGTTTTTT
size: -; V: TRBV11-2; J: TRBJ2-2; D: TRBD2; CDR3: CASSKVTSGPTGELFF; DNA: TGTGCCAGCAGCAAGGTGACTAGCGGTCCCACCGGGGAGCTGTTTTTT
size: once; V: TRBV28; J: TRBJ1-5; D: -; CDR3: CASSPWGGGKPQHF; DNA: TGTGCCAGCAGTCCATGGGGGGGTGGTAAGCCCCAGCATTTT
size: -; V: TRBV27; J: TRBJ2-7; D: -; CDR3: CASSLLRGYEQYF; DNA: TGTGCCAGCAGTTTATTGAGGGGGTACGAGCAGTACTTC
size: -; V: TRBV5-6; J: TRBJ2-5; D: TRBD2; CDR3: CASSVRLAGGETQYF; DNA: TGTGCCAGCAGCGTCAGACTAGCGGGAGGGGAGACCCAGTACTTC
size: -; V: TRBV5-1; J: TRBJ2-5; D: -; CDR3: CASSLGVQRSAGTQYF; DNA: TGCGCCAGCAGCTTGGGGGTACAACGCTCCGCAGGGACCCAGTACTTC
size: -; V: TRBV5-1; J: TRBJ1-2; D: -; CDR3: CASSLKGDYGYTF; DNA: TGCGCCAGCAGCTTGAAGGGGGACTATGGCTACACCTTC
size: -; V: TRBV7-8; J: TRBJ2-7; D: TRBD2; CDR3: CASSSNLAGVGKQYF; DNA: TGTGCCAGCAGCTCAAACCTAGCGGGAGTGGGGAAGCAGTACTTC
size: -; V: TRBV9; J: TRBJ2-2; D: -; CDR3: CASSAVSGELFF; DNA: TGTGCCAGCAGCGCCGTTTCAGGGGAGCTGTTTTTT
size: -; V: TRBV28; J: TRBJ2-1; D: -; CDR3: CASSVTGSSYNEQFF; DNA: TGTGCCAGCAGTGTTACAGGGAGCTCCTACAATGAGCAGTTCTTC
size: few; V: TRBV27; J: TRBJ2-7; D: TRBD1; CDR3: CASKIRDRAYEQYF; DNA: TGTGCCAGCAAGATCCGGGACAGGGCCTACGAGCAGTACTTC
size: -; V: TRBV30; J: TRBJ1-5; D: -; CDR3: CAWSVGGDQPQHF; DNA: TGTGCCTGGAGTGTGGGCGGGGATCAGCCCCAGCATTTT
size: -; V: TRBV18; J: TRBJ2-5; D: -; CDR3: CASSPRETQYF; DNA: TGTGCCAGCTCACCCAGAGAGACCCAGTACTTC
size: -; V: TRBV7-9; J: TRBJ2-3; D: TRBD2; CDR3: CASSLSSTSGKADTQYF; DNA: TGTGCCAGCAGTCTGAGTTCGACTAGCGGGAAGGCAGATACGCAGTATTTT